This is a list of T cell receptor beta chains from one sample in a study of T cell responses to AZD1222 COVID-19 vaccine. Profiling relied on immunoSEQ multiplex PCR, and the TCRdb table lists in-frame clones only, not all of them. The sample has 95,000 to 150,000 clones; more than 75% are singletons. The material sequenced was peripheral blood, taken on day 0 of AZD1222 vaccination. All receptors come from an adult in good health. CDR3s include the opening cysteine and the closing phenylalanine or tryptophan. Each record gives: clone size, V gene, D gene, J gene, CDR3 protein, CDR3 DNA. The D gene is left open where the match is weak. Clone size, where shown, is once, few, many, or a class for clones that have expanded.

>few|TRBV4-3|-|TRBJ2-7
CASSQETGYEQYF
TGCGCCAGCAGCCAAGAAACAGGCTACGAGCAGTACTTC
>-|TRBV28|TRBD1|TRBJ1-2
CASSSRTGNYYGYTF
TGTGCCAGCAGTTCCCGGACAGGGAACTACTATGGCTACACCTTC
>once|TRBV18|-|TRBJ1-1
CASSPTDGLNTEAFF
TGTGCCAGCTCACCAACTGACGGTCTGAACACTGAAGCTTTCTTT
>-|TRBV29-1|-|TRBJ1-5
CSVAGWQDQPQHF
TGCAGCGTTGCGGGGTGGCAGGATCAGCCCCAGCATTTT
>-|TRBV4-2|TRBD2|TRBJ2-7
CASSQTGTSVPYEQYF
TGTGCCAGCAGCCAGACCGGGACTAGCGTGCCCTACGAGCAGTACTTC
>-|TRBV6-6|-|TRBJ2-5
CASSYEERVGETQYF
TGTGCCAGCAGTTACGAGGAAAGGGTTGGGGAGACCCAGTACTTC
>-|TRBV20-1|-|TRBJ1-2
CSATEIYGYTF
TGCAGTGCTACAGAAATCTATGGCTACACCTTC
>-|TRBV10-1|-|TRBJ2-7
CASSENRVGEQYF
TGCGCCAGCAGTGAAAACAGGGTGGGCGAGCAGTACTTC
>-|TRBV4-1|TRBD1|TRBJ2-1
CASSQGDRGNYNEQFF
TGCGCCAGCAGCCAAGGGGACAGGGGAAACTACAATGAGCAGTTCTTC
>-|TRBV3-1/TRBV3-2|-|TRBJ2-2
CASSQDLGQASTGELFF
TGTGCCAGCAGCCAAGATTTAGGGCAGGCGAGCACCGGGGAGCTGTTTTTT
>once|TRBV11-3|-|TRBJ1-2
CASSLGAIDRPYGYTF
TGTGCCAGCAGCTTAGGGGCGATTGACAGACCCTATGGCTACACCTTC
>-|TRBV21-1|-|TRBJ1-5
CASSVLYQPQHF
TGTGCCAGCAGTGTGCTATATCAGCCCCAGCATTTT